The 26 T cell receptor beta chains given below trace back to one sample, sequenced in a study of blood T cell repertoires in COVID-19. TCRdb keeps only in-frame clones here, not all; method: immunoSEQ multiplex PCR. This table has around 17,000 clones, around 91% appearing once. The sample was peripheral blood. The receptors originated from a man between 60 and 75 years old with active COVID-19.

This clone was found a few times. CDR3 coding DNA: TGTGCCAGCAGCCAAGATTTTGGGACAGGATCAACTAGCTCCTACGAGCAGTACTTC. This encodes CASSQDFGTGSTSSYEQYF. The chain joins TRBV14 to TRBJ2-7, with 8 bases lining up with TRBD1. In germline, CDR1 is SGHDN, CDR2 FVKESK. Trimming removed 0 bases from V and 0 bases from J; junction bases left unmatched: 13. This CDR3 region has 19 residues.

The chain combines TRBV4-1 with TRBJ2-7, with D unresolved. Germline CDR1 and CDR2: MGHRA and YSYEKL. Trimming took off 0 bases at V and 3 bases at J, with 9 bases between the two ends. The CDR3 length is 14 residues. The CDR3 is CASSQDHGYYEQYF. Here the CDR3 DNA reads TGCGCCAGCAGCCAAGATCACGGGTACTACGAGCAGTACTTC.

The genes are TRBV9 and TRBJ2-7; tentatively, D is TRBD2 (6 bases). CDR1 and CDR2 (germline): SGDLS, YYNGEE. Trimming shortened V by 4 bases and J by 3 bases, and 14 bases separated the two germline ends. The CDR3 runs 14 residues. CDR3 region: CASSPAGGGYEQYF. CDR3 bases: TGTGCCAGCAGCCCGGCCGGGGGTGGCTACGAGCAGTACTTC.

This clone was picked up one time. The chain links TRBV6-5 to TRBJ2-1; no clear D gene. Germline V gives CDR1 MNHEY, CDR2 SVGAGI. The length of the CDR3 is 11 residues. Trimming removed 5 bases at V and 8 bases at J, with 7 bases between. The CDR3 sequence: CASSPGYEQFF. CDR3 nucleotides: TGTGCCAGCAGTCCAGGATATGAGCAGTTCTTC.

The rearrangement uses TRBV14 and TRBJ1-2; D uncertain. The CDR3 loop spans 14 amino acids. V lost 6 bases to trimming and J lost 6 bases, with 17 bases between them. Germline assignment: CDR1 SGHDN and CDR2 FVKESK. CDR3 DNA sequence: TGTGCCAGCAGGGCTGGACGGGGATCGAATGGCTACACCTTC. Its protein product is CASRAGRGSNGYTF.

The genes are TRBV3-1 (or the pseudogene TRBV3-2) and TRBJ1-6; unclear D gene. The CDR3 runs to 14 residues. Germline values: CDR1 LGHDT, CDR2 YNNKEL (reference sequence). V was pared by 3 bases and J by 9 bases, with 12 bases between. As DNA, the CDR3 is TGTGCCAGCAGCCACCGGGTAGCGGCTTCACCCCTCCACTTT. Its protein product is CASSHRVAASPLHF.

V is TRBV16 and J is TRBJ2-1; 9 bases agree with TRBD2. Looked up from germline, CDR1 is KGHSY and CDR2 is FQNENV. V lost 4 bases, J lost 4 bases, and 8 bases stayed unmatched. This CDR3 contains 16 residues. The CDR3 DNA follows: TGTGCCAGCAGCCTAGGGACTAGCTTTGGGTACAATGAGCAGTTCTTC. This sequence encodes CASSLGTSFGYNEQFF.

The CDR3 DNA is TGTGCCAGCTCACCAAGATGGAGGGACACAGATACGCAGTATTTT. It translates to CASSPRWRDTDTQYF. The chain employs TRBV18 and TRBJ2-3, with D possibly being TRBD2 (6 bases). This CDR3 has 15 residues. Between the trimmed V and J ends, which lost 2 bases and 2 bases, there was a span of 11 bases. CDR1 KGHSH and CDR2 LQKENI come from the germline V gene.

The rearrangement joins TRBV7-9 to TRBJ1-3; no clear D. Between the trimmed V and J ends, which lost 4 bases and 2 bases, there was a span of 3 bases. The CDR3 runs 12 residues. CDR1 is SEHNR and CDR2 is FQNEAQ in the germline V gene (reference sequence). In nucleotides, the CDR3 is TGTGCCAGCAGCTCCACTGGAAACACCATATATTTT. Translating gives CASSSTGNTIYF.

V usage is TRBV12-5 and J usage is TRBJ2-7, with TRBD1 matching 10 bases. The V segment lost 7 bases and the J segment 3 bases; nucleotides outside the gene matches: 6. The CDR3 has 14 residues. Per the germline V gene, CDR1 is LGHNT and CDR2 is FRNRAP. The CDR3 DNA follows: TGTGCTAGTGTTCAGGGACAGGGGAACTACGAGCAGTACTTC. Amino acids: CASVQGQGNYEQYF. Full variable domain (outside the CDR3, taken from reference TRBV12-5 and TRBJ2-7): DARVTQTPRHKVTEMGQEVTMRCQPILGHNTVFWYRQTMMQGLELLAYFRNRAPLDDSGMPKDRFSAEMPDATLATLKIQPSEPRDSAVYFCASVQGQGNYEQYFGPGTRLTVT.

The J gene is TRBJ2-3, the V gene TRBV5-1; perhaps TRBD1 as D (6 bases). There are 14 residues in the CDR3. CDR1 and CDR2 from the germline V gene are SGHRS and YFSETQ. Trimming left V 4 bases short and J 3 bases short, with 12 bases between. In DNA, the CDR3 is TGCGCCAGCAGCCGAGGGGGAAGGACAGATACGCAGTATTTT. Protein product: CASSRGGRTDTQYF.

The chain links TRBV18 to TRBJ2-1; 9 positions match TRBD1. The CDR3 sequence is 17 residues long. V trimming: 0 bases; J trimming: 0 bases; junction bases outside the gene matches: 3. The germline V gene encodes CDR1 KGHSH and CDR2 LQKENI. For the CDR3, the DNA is TGTGCCAGCTCACCACCAGGGACAGGGCACTCCTACAATGAGCAGTTCTTC. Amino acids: CASSPPGTGHSYNEQFF.

CDR3: CSAETGFPEAFF. The CDR3, as DNA: TGCAGCGCAGAAACAGGGTTCCCTGAAGCTTTCTTT. The J gene is TRBJ1-1, the V gene TRBV29-1, with D maybe TRBD1 (6 bases). CDR1 and CDR2 from the germline V gene are SQVTM and ANQGSEA. This CDR3 contains 12 residues. The germline V and J ends were trimmed by 7 bases and 6 bases, with 15 bases remaining between them.

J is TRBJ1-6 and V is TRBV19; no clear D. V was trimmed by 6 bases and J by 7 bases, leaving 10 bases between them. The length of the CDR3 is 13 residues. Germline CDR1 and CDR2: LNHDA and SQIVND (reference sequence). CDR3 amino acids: CASRMTGNSPLHF. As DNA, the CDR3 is TGTGCCAGTAGAATGACGGGGAATTCACCCCTCCACTTT.

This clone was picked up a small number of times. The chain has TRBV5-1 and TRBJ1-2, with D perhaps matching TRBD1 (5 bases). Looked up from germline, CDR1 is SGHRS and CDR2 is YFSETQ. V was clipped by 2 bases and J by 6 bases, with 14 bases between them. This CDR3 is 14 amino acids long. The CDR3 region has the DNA TGCGCCAGCAGCTTTGGCAGGGTGTTAGATGGCTACACCTTC. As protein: CASSFGRVLDGYTF.

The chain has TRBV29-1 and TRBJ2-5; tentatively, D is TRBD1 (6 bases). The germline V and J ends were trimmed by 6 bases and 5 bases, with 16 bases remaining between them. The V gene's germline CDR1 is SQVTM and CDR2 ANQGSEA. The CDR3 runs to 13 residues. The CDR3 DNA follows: TGCAGCGTCCTACAGGGTTCTTGGGAGACCCAGTACTTC. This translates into CSVLQGSWETQYF.

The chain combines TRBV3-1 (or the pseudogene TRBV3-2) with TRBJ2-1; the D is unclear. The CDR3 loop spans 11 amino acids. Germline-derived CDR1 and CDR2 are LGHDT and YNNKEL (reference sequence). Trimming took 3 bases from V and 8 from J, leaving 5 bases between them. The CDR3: CASSHQDEQFF. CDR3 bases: TGTGCCAGCAGCCACCAGGATGAGCAGTTCTTC.

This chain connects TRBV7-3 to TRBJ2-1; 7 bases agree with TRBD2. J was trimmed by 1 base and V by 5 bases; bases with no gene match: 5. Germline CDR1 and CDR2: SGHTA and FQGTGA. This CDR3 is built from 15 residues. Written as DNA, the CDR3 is TGTGCCAGCAGCCCCGTGGGGGGGTCCTACAATGAGCAGTTCTTC. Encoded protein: CASSPVGGSYNEQFF.

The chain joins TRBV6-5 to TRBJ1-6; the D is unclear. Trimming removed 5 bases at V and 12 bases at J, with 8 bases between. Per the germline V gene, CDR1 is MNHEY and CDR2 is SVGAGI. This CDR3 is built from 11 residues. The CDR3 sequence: CASSTPGPLHF. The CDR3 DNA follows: TGTGCCAGCAGTACGCCCGGACCCCTCCACTTT.

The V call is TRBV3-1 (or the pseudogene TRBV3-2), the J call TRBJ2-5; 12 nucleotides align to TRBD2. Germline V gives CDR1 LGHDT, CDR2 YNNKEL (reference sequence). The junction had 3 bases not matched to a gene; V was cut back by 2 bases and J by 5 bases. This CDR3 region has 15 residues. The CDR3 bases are TGTGCCAGCAGCCAACGACTAGCGGGGGTGGAGACCCAGTACTTC. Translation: CASSQRLAGVETQYF.

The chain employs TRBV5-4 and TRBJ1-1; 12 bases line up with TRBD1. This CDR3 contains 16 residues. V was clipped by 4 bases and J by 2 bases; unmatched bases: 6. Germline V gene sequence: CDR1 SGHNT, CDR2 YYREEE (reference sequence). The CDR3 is CASSGRDRGLNTEAFF. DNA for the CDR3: TGTGCCAGCAGCGGGCGGGACAGGGGGCTTAACACTGAAGCTTTCTTT.

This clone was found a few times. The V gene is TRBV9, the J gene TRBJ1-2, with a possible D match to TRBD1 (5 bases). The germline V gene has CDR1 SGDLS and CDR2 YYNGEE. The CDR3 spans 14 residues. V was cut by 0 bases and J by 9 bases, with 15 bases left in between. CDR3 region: CASSVVPGGSSYTF. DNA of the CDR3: TGTGCCAGCAGCGTAGTACCGGGGGGGTCGAGCTACACCTTC.

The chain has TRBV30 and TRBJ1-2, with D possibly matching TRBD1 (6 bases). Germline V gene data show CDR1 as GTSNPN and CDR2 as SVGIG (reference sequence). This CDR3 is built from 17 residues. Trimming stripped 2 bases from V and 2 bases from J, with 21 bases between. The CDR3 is CAWSSGTSLPPNYGYTF. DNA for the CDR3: TGTGCCTGGAGTTCCGGGACATCCCTTCCCCCGAACTATGGCTACACCTTC.

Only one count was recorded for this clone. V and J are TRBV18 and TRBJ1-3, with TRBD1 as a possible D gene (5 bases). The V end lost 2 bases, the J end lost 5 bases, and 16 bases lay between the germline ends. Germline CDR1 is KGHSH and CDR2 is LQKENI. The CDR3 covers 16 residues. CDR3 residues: CASSPVGTWGRNTIYF. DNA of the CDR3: TGTGCCAGCTCACCAGTCGGCACGTGGGGCCGAAACACCATATATTTT.

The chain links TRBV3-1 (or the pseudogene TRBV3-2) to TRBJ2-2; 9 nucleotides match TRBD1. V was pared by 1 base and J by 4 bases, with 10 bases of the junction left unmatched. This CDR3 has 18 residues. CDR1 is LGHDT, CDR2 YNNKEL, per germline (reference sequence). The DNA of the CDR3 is TGTGCCAGCAGCCAAGTATTACAGGGGGCGCAAGGCACCGGGGAGCTGTTTTTT. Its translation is CASSQVLQGAQGTGELFF.

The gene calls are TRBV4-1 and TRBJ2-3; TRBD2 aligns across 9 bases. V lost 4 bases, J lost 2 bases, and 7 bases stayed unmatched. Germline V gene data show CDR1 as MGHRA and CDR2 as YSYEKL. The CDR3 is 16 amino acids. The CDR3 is CASSRTGLASTDTQYF. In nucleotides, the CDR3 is TGCGCCAGCAGCCGTACGGGACTAGCTTCCACAGATACGCAGTATTTT.